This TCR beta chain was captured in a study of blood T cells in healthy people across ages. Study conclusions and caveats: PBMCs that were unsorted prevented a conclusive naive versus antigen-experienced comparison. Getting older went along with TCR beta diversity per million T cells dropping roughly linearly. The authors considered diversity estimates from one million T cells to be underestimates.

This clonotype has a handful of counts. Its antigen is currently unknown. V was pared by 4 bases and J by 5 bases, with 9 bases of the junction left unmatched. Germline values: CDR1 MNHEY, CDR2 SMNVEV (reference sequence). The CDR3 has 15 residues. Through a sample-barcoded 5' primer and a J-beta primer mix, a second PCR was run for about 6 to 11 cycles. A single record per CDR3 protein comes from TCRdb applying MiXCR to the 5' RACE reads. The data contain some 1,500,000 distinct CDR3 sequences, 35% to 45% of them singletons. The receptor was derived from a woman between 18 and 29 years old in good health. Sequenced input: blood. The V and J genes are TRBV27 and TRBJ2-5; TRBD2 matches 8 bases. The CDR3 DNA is TGTGCCAGCAGTTCAATAGCGGGGCCTAGGGAGACCCAGTACTTC. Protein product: CASSSIAGPRETQYF.